This T cell receptor (beta chain) was identified during a study of shared clonotypes between healthy human individuals. Study-wide background: Each donor's CD4 naive and CD4 memory cells filled three plates apiece, CD8 naive two, and CD8 memory one. Notes on the study in general: Generally, naive subsets came out with larger estimated richness than memory subsets. Non-shared clonotypes displayed generation probabilities falling below those of clonotypes present in all four donors.

A remark on this clone: The antigen is not known.

The naive CD8 subset, CD45RO-negative cells positively selected for CCR7, excluded terminally differentiated effector memory CD45RA+ cells. Sorted-subset replicate PCRs used about 200 ng of genomic DNA. This amount corresponded to about 30,000 T cell genomes. The table came from immunoSEQ multiplex PCR; TCRdb's copy has only in-frame clones and leaves some out. This table has around 1,900,000 clones, approximately 92% appearing once. What was sequenced was naive CD8+ T cells from PBMCs. This receptor was obtained from a young man in good health. Some clones in this sample may be carry-over from other donors' samples.

CDR3 nucleotides: TGTGCCAGCAGGCTTAGAGTCGACGGGCGTGGAAACACCATATATTTT. Amino acid sequence: CASRLRVDGRGNTIYF. This chain uses TRBV28 with TRBJ1-3; D is unclear. Germline CDR1 reads MDHEN; CDR2 reads SYDVKM. This CDR3 contains 16 residues. V was pared by 6 bases and J by 3 bases, with 18 bases between.